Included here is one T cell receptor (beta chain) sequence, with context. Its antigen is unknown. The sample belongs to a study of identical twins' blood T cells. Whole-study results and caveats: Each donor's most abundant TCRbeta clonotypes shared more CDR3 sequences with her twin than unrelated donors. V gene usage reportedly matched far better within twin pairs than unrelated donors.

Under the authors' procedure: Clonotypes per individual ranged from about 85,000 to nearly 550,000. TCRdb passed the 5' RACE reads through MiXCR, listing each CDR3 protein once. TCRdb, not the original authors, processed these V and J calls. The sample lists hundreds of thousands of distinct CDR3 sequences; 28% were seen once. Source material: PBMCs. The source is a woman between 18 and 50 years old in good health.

The CDR3 protein is CASSQAPGQGKLMNTEAFF. CDR3 sequence (DNA): TGTGCCAGCAGCCAGGCCCCGGGACAGGGAAAATTGATGAACACTGAAGCTTTCTTT. V usage is TRBV7-9 and J usage is TRBJ1-1; 9 positions match TRBD1. V gave up 5 bases and J gave up 0 bases; unmatched junction bases: 16. The CDR3 is made up of 19 amino acids. The germline V gene encodes CDR1 SEHNR and CDR2 FQNEAQ (reference sequence).